Following are 26 T cell receptor beta chains from one sample sequenced in a study of vaccination and CD4 T cells after COVID-19. With the Oncomine TCR Beta short-read assay, DNA from cultured CD4+ T cells was sequenced. TCRdb reprocessed the PCR reads with MiXCR, giving one entry per CDR3 protein. The sample holds around 13,000 distinct CDR3 sequences; roughly 60% are singletons and the top ten take 15% to 20%. The treatment is: roughly 10-day PBMC culture with coronavirus spike peptide pools or control peptides (ViraFEST assay). The antigens of these receptors remain unknown. Sequencing input: CD4+ T cells from blood, cultured in vitro. These TCRs come from a human donor who had recovered from COVID-19.

This clonotype was observed a handful of times. The chain couples TRBV7-2 to TRBJ1-1, with no clear D. CDR3 size: 14 residues. Germline V gene sequence: CDR1 SGHTA, CDR2 FQGNSA. With 5 bases removed from V and 2 bases from J, the gap between germline ends came to 12 bases. The CDR3 spells CASSLYGQNTEAFF. The CDR3 nucleotides read TGTGCCAGCAGCCTTTACGGTCAAAACACTGAAGCTTTCTTT.

The V call is TRBV12-3 or TRBV12-4, the J call TRBJ1-4, with a tentative D call TRBD1 (6 bases). This CDR3 has 13 amino acids. Trimming cost V 6 bases and J 7 bases, with 12 bases left between them. In DNA form, the CDR3 reads TGTGCCAGCAGCCCCCTACAGGGTGAAAAACTGTTTTTT. It translates to CASSPLQGEKLFF.

The chain uses TRBV6-1 and TRBJ1-4, with unresolved D. The CDR3 length is 14 residues. Trimming shortened V by 3 bases and J by 8 bases, and 13 bases separated the two germline ends. In germline, CDR1 is MNHNS, CDR2 SASEGT. DNA of the CDR3: TGTGCCAGCAGTGAGAACTTTGCGGGGGAAAAACTGTTTTTT. Translating gives CASSENFAGEKLFF.

J is TRBJ1-2 and V is TRBV6-4, with D possibly TRBD1 on 6 matching bases. The CDR3 runs 15 residues. The V end was cut by 3 bases, the J end by 4 bases, with 15 bases between. The germline V gene encodes CDR1 MRHNA and CDR2 SNTAGT. CDR3 region: CASSDTGTLSYGYTF. The DNA for the CDR3 is TGTGCCAGCAGTGATACCGGGACACTGTCCTATGGCTACACCTTC.

The chain carries TRBV5-5 and TRBJ1-5, with D possibly being TRBD1 (6 bases). Germline V gene lookup returns CDR1 SGHKS and CDR2 YYEKEE (reference sequence). This CDR3 is built from 15 residues. V lost 3 bases and J lost 3, with 13 bases in between. The DNA of the CDR3 is TGTGCCAGCAGCTATCTACAGGGAAACAATCAGCCCCAGCATTTT. Residues: CASSYLQGNNQPQHF.

This clonotype appeared a few times. V usage is TRBV6-1 and J usage is TRBJ2-4, with 9 bases that match TRBD2. Germline CDR1 is MNHNS and CDR2 is SASEGT. This CDR3 comprises 16 residues. The V gene end was trimmed by 1 base and the J gene end by 8 bases; junction bases not matched to a gene: 9. CDR3 DNA: TGTGCCAGCAGTGAAGTGGGCGGCGGGAGGGCAGACATTCAGTACTTC. This translates into CASSEVGGGRADIQYF.

V usage is TRBV20-1 and J usage is TRBJ2-5, with D perhaps matching TRBD2 (5 bases). The CDR3 is 14 residues long. Looked up from germline, CDR1 is DFQATT and CDR2 is SNEGSKA (reference sequence). Trimming left V 2 bases short and J 2 bases short, with 12 bases between. CDR3 region: CSARPPLAQETQYF. The CDR3 region has the DNA TGCAGTGCTAGACCCCCCCTAGCTCAAGAGACCCAGTACTTC.

This clonotype came up a few times. The rearrangement links TRBV6-1 to TRBJ1-2; 7 bases map to TRBD1. The length of the CDR3 is 15 residues. Trimming took 4 bases from V and 5 from J; bases not matched to a gene: 10. Germline assignment: CDR1 MNHNS and CDR2 SASEGT. In nucleotides, the CDR3 is TGTGCCAGCAGTGGGGGGACAGTTGAAACTTATGGCTACACCTTC. Its translation: CASSGGTVETYGYTF.

This clonotype has a handful of counts. The chain uses TRBV7-9 and TRBJ2-7; either TRBD1 or TRBD2 may supply D (5 bases each). Germline V gene sequence: CDR1 SEHNR, CDR2 FQNEAQ (reference sequence). Trimming stripped 6 bases from V and 0 bases from J, with 12 bases between. The CDR3 is made up of 14 amino acids. This CDR3 is CASSGGTYSYEQYF. DNA of the CDR3: TGTGCCAGCAGTGGTGGGACGTACTCCTACGAGCAGTACTTC.

V usage is TRBV10-3 and J usage is TRBJ1-1; 7 bases match TRBD1. CDR1 and CDR2 from the germline V gene are ENHRY and SYGVKD. J lost 0 bases, V lost 6 bases, and 4 bases had no gene match. The CDR3 has 14 residues. CDR3 bases: TGTGCCATCAGGTCGGGACAGCTGAACACTGAAGCTTTCTTT. Translation gives CAIRSGQLNTEAFF.

The chain combines TRBV20-1 with TRBJ1-1, with a tentative D call TRBD1 (5 bases). Between the trimmed V and J ends, which lost 3 bases and 10 bases, there was a span of 6 bases. The germline CDR1 and CDR2 sequences are DFQATT and SNEGSKA (reference sequence). CDR3 size: 9 residues. The CDR3 region is CSASRVAFF. CDR3 sequence (DNA): TGCAGTGCTAGCAGGGTAGCTTTCTTT.

This chain joins TRBV24-1 and TRBJ1-1; weak D call: TRBD1 (6 bases). The CDR3 runs 13 residues. Germline values: CDR1 KGHDR, CDR2 SFDVKD. The germline V and J ends were trimmed by 5 bases and 3 bases, with 9 bases remaining between them. CDR3 nucleotide sequence: TGTGCCACCAGTGCACAGGGCCACACTGAAGCTTTCTTT. This translates into CATSAQGHTEAFF.

This chain joins TRBV20-1 and TRBJ2-3; D gene unclear. The V and J ends lost 5 bases and 2 bases respectively, with 11 bases between them. CDR1 and CDR2 (germline): DFQATT, SNEGSKA (reference sequence). This CDR3 contains 13 residues. CDR3 residues: CSALDSFTDTQYF. The CDR3 DNA sequence: TGCAGTGCTCTCGACTCGTTCACAGATACGCAGTATTTT.

The V call is TRBV7-9, the J call TRBJ2-1, with D unclear. Germline lookup yields CDR1 SEHNR and CDR2 FQNEAQ (reference sequence). Trimming took 5 bases from V and 2 from J, leaving 16 bases between them. The CDR3 runs to 16 residues. CDR3 in amino acids: CASSPATVSTYNEQFF. CDR3 DNA sequence: TGTGCCAGCAGCCCCGCTACCGTCTCCACCTACAATGAGCAGTTCTTC.

This chain connects TRBV20-1 to TRBJ2-1; D is possibly TRBD2 (6 bases). The V end was cut by 3 bases, the J end by 3 bases, with 15 bases between. The CDR3 is 15 amino acids. Germline-derived CDR1 and CDR2 are DFQATT and SNEGSKA (reference sequence). The CDR3 loop reads CSASYTGLLYNEQFF. The CDR3 bases are TGCAGTGCTAGCTATACGGGACTCCTCTACAATGAGCAGTTCTTC.

The CDR3 region has the DNA TGTGCCAGTAGTATAGAGGCGGGGCGACAGCCCCAGCATTTT. Protein sequence: CASSIEAGRQPQHF. The chain employs TRBV19 and TRBJ1-5; D possibly corresponds to TRBD1 (5 bases). Germline V lookup: CDR1 LNHDA, CDR2 SQIVND (reference sequence). With 0 bases removed from V and 7 bases from J, the gap between germline ends came to 10 bases. The CDR3 is 14 residues long.

The chain couples TRBV6-5 to TRBJ2-7; possibly TRBD1 for D (8 bases). CDR3 size: 16 residues. With 2 bases removed from V and 2 bases from J, the gap between germline ends came to 16 bases. Germline V gene lookup returns CDR1 MNHEY and CDR2 SVGAGI. The CDR3 loop reads CASSYPDRGGPYEQYF. The CDR3 DNA reads TGTGCCAGCAGTTACCCCGACAGGGGAGGGCCCTACGAGCAGTACTTC.

The V call is TRBV6-1, the J call TRBJ2-2; 8 bases match TRBD2. Per the germline V gene, CDR1 is MNHNS and CDR2 is SASEGT. The CDR3 consists of 17 residues. V lost 8 bases, J lost 2 bases, and 13 bases stayed unmatched. The CDR3 bases are TGTGCCAGCCCCCGGATTGTCGGGAGGGTCAACACCGGGGAGCTGTTTTTT. Its protein product is CASPRIVGRVNTGELFF.

This clonotype was recorded only once. The genes are TRBV7-2 and TRBJ2-1, with D maybe TRBD2 (6 bases). V gave up 3 bases and J gave up 9 bases, with 12 bases separating them. CDR3 length equals 13 residues. Germline V CDR1 and CDR2: SGHTA, FQGNSA. The CDR3 coding sequence is TGTGCCAGCAGCTTTCGACTAGTCAGTGAGCAGTTCTTC. It yields the protein CASSFRLVSEQFF. The entire variable domain, with the rest obtained from reference TRBV7-2 and TRBJ2-1, is as follows: GAGVSQSPSNKVTEKGKDVELRCDPISGHTALYWYRQSLGQGLEFLIYFQGNSAPDKSGLPSDRFSAERTGGSVSTLTIQRTQQEDSAVYLCASSFRLVSEQFFGPGTRLTVL.

This clonotype showed up just a few times. V gene TRBV12-3 or TRBV12-4 combines with J gene TRBJ2-3; D gene unclear. CDR3 length equals 12 residues. V was clipped by 5 bases and J by 5 bases, with 8 bases between them. CDR3 nucleotides: TGTGCCAGCAGTCTTATCGGAGATACGCAGTATTTT. This translates into CASSLIGDTQYF.

V usage is TRBV10-3 and J usage is TRBJ1-2, with D possibly matching TRBD1 (6 bases). Germline V gives CDR1 ENHRY, CDR2 SYGVKD. CDR3 size: 17 residues. V was pared by 3 bases and J by 6 bases, with 23 bases between. The DNA of the CDR3 is TGTGCCATCAGTGATCGGCTTGAGACCACGACAGGACATGGCTACACCTTC. This encodes CAISDRLETTTGHGYTF.

A few counts support this clonotype. V is TRBV12-3 or TRBV12-4 and J is TRBJ1-2; a possible D gene is TRBD1 (6 bases). This CDR3 comprises 15 residues. The germline V and J ends were trimmed by 5 bases and 3 bases, with 16 bases remaining between them. CDR3 sequence: CASSPPTGNHYGYTF. Written as DNA, the CDR3 is TGTGCCAGCAGTCCACCTACAGGGAATCACTATGGCTACACCTTC.

This chain connects TRBV7-2 to TRBJ2-3, with D possibly being TRBD2 (5 bases). Germline CDR1 is SGHTA and CDR2 is FQGNSA. The CDR3 is 15 amino acids. The V gene lost 5 bases and the J gene lost 1 base, with 13 bases spanning the gap. Written as DNA, the CDR3 is TGTGCCAGCAGCCTGAGCGGACTCCGCACAGATACGCAGTATTTT. It codes for CASSLSGLRTDTQYF.

Only a few counts were recorded for this clonotype. This chain joins TRBV15 and TRBJ1-5; 8 bases fit TRBD1. The CDR3 runs to 13 residues. J gave up 5 bases and V 6 bases, and 3 bases lay outside the gene matches. Germline loops: CDR1 LNHNV, CDR2 YYDKDF (reference sequence). CDR3 loop: CATSATGDQPQHF. In nucleotides, the CDR3 is TGTGCCACCAGTGCGACAGGGGATCAGCCCCAGCATTTT. Filled out from reference TRBV15 and TRBJ1-5, the complete variable domain reads DAMVIQNPRYQVTQFGKPVTLSCSQTLNHNVMYWYQQKSSQAPKLLFHYYDKDFNNEADTPDNFQSRRPNTSFCFLDIRSPGLGDTAMYLCATSATGDQPQHFGDGTRLSIL.

The sample holds one count of this clonotype. The rearrangement joins TRBV2 to TRBJ2-1, with 13 bases aligning to TRBD2. The CDR3 loop spans 14 amino acids. J was trimmed by 7 bases and V by 5 bases; bases with no gene match: 2. From germline, CDR1 is SNHLY and CDR2 FYNNEI. CDR3 region: CASSRTSGSNEQFF. The CDR3 coding sequence is TGTGCCAGCAGTAGGACTAGCGGGAGTAATGAGCAGTTCTTC. Full variable domain (remainder filled in from reference TRBV2 and TRBJ2-1): EPEVTQTPSHQVTQMGQEVILRCVPISNHLYFYWYRQILGQKVEFLVSFYNNEISEKSEIFDDQFSVERPDGSNFTLKIRSTKLEDSAMYFCASSRTSGSNEQFFGPGTRLTVL.

CDR3 sequence (DNA): TGTGCCAGCAGTAGACGAAGGACTAGCGGGAGCAATGAGCAGTTCTTC. Amino acid sequence: CASSRRRTSGSNEQFF. This sequence joins TRBV6-1 and TRBJ2-1; TRBD2 aligns across 13 bases. The V segment lost 5 bases and the J segment 6 bases; nucleotides outside the gene matches: 7. The CDR3 covers 16 residues. Germline V gene data show CDR1 as MNHNS and CDR2 as SASEGT.